The clone carrying this TCR beta chain was counted many times. Antigen: not known. Per the germline V gene, CDR1 is ENHRY and CDR2 is SYGVKD. This CDR3 has 14 amino acids. Trimming left V 3 bases short and J 2 bases short, with 10 bases between. The data are from a study of identical twins. Findings and limits, study-wide: Because invariant MAIT and iNKT cells could be present, zero-insertion analyses could be partly confounded.

The cDNA had a unique molecular identifier and a template-switch universal primer site. TCRdb re-called the 5' RACE reads through MiXCR, storing one row per CDR3 protein. The sample has approximately 210,000 distinct CDR3 sequences, more than 15% seen once. These same data were also listed under a study on T cells expressing NK-cell markers. According to that study: It was sorted CD3+CD56-NKG2C+, CD3+CD56+NKG2C- and CD3+CD56+NKG2C+ T cells that provided the TCR beta repertoires. The CD3+CD56-NKG2C+ fraction of a few donors was likewise dominated by these clonotypes.

V and J are TRBV10-3 and TRBJ2-5; no clear D gene. Sequenced input: CD8+ T cells sorted from blood. The source is a woman aged 18-29 years in good health. The CDR3 protein is CAISEFQSQETQYF. Here the CDR3 DNA reads TGTGCCATCAGTGAATTTCAGAGTCAAGAGACCCAGTACTTC.